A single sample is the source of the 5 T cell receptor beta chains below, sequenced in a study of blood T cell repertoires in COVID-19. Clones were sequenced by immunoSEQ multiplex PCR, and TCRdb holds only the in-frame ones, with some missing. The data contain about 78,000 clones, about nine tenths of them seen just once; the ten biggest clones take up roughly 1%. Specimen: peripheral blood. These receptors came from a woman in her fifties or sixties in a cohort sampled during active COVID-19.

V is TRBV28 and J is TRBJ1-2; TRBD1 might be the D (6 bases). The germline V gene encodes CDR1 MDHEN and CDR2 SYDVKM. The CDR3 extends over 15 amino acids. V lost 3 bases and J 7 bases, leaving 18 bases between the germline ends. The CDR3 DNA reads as TGTGCCAGCAGTTTTCAGGGGATCTCGATAACTGGCTACACCTTC. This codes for CASSFQGISITGYTF.

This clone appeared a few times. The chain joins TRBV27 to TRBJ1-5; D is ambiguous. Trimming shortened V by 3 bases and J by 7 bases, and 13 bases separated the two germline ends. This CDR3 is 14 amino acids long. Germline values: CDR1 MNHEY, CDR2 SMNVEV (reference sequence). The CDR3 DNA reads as TGTGCCAGCAGTTTCGAGACTTCGGGGCAGCCCCAGCATTTT. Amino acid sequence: CASSFETSGQPQHF.

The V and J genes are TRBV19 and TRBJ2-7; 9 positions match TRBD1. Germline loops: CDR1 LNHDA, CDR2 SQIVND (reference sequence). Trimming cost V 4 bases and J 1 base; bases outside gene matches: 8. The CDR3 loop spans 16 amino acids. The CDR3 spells CASSTKPGQGSYEQYF. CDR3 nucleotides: TGTGCCAGTAGTACAAAACCGGGACAGGGTTCCTACGAGCAGTACTTC.

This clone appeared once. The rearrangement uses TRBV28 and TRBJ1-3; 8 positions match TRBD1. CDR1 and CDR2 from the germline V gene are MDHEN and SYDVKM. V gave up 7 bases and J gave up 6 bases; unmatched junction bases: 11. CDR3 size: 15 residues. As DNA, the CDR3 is TGTGCCAGCAAGACAGGGGCAGAGAAAGAAAACACCATATATTTT. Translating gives CASKTGAEKENTIYF.

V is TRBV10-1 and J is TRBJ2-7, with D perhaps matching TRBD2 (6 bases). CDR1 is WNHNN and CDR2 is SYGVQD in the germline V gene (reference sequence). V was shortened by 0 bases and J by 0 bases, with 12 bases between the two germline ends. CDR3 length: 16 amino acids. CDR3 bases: TGCGCCAGCAGTGAGTCGGGGGACGGGAGCTCCTACGAGCAGTACTTC. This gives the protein CASSESGDGSSYEQYF.